Sequencing of this TCR beta chain was carried out in a study of blood T cell repertoires in COVID-19. Study in general: The origin of the acute and convalescent COVID-19 samples was the United States, Italy and Spain.

Trimming removed 2 bases at V and 1 base at J, with 5 bases between. The CDR3 covers 13 residues. The germline gives CDR1 WNHNN, CDR2 SYGVQD (reference sequence). The repertoire was sequenced with immunoSEQ multiplex PCR; TCRdb's copy has only in-frame clones and lacks some. This sample has approximately 100,000 clones, with 80% to 95% found just once. The origin of this receptor is a man aged 55-75 years with acute or convalescent COVID-19. The chain has TRBV10-1 and TRBJ1-1; D not certain. The sequencing input was peripheral blood. This chain's CDR3 is CASSEGPNTEAFF. DNA for the CDR3: TGCGCCAGCAGTGAGGGCCCGAACACTGAAGCTTTCTTT.